The 5 T cell receptor beta chains reported below all come from one sample, sequenced in a study of blood T cell repertoires in COVID-19. Using immunoSEQ multiplex PCR, the repertoire was profiled, and TCRdb retains in-frame clones only, with some absent. The data contain a few hundred thousand clones, 80% to 90% of them seen just once; the ten biggest clones take up roughly 3.8%. Sequencing was performed on PBMCs or T cells enriched from blood (not recorded which). The receptors here all came from a woman between 40 and 50 years old with acute COVID-19.

This chain joins TRBV27 and TRBJ2-3; TRBD2 is a possible D gene (7 bases). With 7 bases removed from V and 5 bases from J, the gap between germline ends came to 13 bases. Germline values: CDR1 MNHEY, CDR2 SMNVEV (reference sequence). The length of the CDR3 is 13 residues. The CDR3, as DNA: TGTGCCAGCAAGCAGGGAGGGGGAGATACGCAGTATTTT. It encodes CASKQGGGDTQYF.

The chain joins TRBV2 to TRBJ2-4, with D perhaps matching TRBD1 (6 bases). V gave up 5 bases and J gave up 11 bases, with 13 bases separating them. Germline V gives CDR1 SNHLY, CDR2 FYNNEI. This CDR3 contains 12 residues. The CDR3 region is CASSSDSKFQYF. The CDR3 DNA reads as TGTGCCAGCAGTTCGGACAGTAAATTTCAGTACTTC.

The chain links TRBV7-3 to TRBJ2-5; a possible D gene is TRBD1 (5 bases). The V end was cut by 4 bases, the J end by 7 bases, with 13 bases between. This CDR3 is built from 13 residues. The germline V gene has CDR1 SGHTA and CDR2 FQGTGA. This chain's CDR3 is CASSYDSFGTQYF. The CDR3 DNA reads TGTGCCAGCAGCTATGACAGTTTTGGGACCCAGTACTTC.

The table lists this clone with a count of one. The chain is built from TRBV6-2 or TRBV6-3 and TRBJ2-7; 7 bases fit TRBD2. The CDR3 length is 16 residues. Trimming took 0 bases from V and 3 from J; bases not matched to a gene: 8. Germline CDR1 is MNHEY and CDR2 is SVGEGT. This CDR3 is CASSYSTWSGNYEQYF. The CDR3, as DNA: TGTGCCAGCAGTTACTCGACCTGGAGCGGGAACTACGAGCAGTACTTC.

In this sample, this clone turned up a few times. As DNA, the CDR3 is TGTGCCACCAGGAGGGGGAGTACTGAAGCTTTCTTT. Translated: CATRRGSTEAFF. This chain uses TRBV28 with TRBJ1-1; D is possibly TRBD1 (6 bases). The CDR3 is 12 amino acids. The V end lost 10 bases, the J end lost 5 bases, and 14 bases lay between the germline ends. Germline V CDR1 and CDR2: MDHEN, SYDVKM.